The clone carrying this TCR beta chain was picked up a small number of times. Each CDR3 protein gets one entry after TCRdb re-called the 5' RACE reads with MiXCR. The table has about 6,600 distinct CDR3 sequences, 15% to 20% seen once; the top ten hold around 17%. The data were obtained in a study of spatial heterogeneity in lung cancer. Study context: More than nine raw reads, on average, carried each unique TCR and UMI combination.

V lost 1 base to trimming and J lost 4 bases; unmatched junction nucleotides: 8. There are 16 residues in the CDR3. Germline assignment: CDR1 DFQATT and CDR2 SNEGSKA (reference sequence). Stated time point: sample taken at primary tumor resection. Whole RNA was taken from tumor, nontumor lung or frozen PBMC; it was then sequenced unsorted. The chain links TRBV20-1 to TRBJ2-7; 12 bases map to TRBD2. Sequenced material: normal lung tissue next to the tumor, taken at surgery. The TCR was taken from a male donor with early-stage non-small cell lung cancer. Written as DNA, the CDR3 is TGCAGTGCTAGAGGATTTGCGACTAGCGGGAGTTACGAGCAGTACTTC. Its translation: CSARGFATSGSYEQYF.